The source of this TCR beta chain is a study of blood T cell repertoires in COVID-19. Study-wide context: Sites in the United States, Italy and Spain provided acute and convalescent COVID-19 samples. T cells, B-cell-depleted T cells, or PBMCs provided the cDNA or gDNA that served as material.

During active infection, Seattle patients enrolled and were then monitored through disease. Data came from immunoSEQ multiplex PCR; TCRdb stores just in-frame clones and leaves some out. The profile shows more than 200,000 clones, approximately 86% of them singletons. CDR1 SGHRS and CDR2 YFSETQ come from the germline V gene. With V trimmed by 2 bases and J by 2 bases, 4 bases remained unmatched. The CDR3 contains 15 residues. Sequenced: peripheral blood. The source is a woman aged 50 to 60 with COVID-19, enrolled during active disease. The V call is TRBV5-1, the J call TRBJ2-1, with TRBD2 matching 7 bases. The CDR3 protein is CASSFAGVAYNEQFF. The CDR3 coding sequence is TGCGCCAGCAGCTTTGCGGGGGTGGCCTACAATGAGCAGTTCTTC.